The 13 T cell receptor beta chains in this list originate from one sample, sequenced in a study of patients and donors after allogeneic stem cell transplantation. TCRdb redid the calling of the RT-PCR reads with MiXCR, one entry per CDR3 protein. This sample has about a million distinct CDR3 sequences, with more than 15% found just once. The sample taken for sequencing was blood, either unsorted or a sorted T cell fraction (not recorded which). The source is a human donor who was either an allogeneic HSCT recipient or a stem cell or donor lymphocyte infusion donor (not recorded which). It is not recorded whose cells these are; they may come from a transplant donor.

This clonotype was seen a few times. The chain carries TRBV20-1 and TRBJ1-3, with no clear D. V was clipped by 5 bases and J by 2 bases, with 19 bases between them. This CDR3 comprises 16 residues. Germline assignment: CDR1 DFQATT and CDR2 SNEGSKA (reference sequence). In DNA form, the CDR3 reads TGCAGTGCTCCCCCCCGGGGAAGGTTGGCTGGAAACACCATATATTTT. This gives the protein CSAPPRGRLAGNTIYF.

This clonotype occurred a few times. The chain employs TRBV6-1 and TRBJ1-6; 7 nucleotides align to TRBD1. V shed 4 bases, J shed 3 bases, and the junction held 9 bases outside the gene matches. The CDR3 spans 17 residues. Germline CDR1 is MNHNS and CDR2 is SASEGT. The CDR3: CASSGGQTDFYNSPLHF. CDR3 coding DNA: TGTGCCAGCAGTGGGGGACAGACTGACTTCTATAATTCACCCCTCCACTTT.

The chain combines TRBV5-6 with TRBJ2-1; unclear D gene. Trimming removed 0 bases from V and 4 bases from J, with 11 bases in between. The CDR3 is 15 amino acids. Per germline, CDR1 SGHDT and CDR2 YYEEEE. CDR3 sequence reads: CASSLAQLIYNEQFF. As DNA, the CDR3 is TGTGCCAGCAGCTTGGCCCAGCTAATTTACAATGAGCAGTTCTTC. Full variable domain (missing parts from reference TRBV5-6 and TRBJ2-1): DAGVTQSPTHLIKTRGQQVTLRCSPKSGHDTVSWYQQALGQGPQFIFQYYEEEERQRGNFPDRFSGHQFPNYSSELNVNALLLGDSALYLCASSLAQLIYNEQFFGPGTRLTVL.

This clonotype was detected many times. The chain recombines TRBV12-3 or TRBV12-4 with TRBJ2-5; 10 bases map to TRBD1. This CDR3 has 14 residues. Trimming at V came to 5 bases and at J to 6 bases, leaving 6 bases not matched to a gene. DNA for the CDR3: TGTGCCAGCAGTGGGACAGGGGTAGGGAAGACCCAGTACTTC. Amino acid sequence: CASSGTGVGKTQYF.

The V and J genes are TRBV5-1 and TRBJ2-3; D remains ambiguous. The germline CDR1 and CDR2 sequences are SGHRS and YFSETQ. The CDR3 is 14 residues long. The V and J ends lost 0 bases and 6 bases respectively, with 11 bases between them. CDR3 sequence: CASSLGPQEDTQYF. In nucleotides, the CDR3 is TGCGCCAGCAGCTTGGGGCCCCAGGAGGATACGCAGTATTTT.

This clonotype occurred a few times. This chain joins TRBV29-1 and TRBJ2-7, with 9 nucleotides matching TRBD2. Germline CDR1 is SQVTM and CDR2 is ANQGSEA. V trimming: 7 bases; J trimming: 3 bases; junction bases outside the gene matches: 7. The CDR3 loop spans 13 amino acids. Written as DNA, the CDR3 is TGCAGCGCGAGACTAGCGGAGGGCTACGAGCAGTACTTC. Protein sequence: CSARLAEGYEQYF.

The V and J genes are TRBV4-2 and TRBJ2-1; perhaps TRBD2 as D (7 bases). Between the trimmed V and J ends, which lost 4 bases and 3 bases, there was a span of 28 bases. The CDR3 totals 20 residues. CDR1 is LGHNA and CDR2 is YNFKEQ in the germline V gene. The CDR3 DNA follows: TGTGCCAGCAGCCTGATCTCCCCCCACAGGGAGGGGGACGGCTACAATGAGCAGTTCTTC. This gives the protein CASSLISPHREGDGYNEQFF.

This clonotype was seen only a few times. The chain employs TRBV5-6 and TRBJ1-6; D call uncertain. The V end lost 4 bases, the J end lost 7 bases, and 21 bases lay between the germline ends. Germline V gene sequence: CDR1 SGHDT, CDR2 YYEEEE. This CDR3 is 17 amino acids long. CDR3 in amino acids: CASSMRLPRRANSPLHF. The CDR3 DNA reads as TGTGCCAGCAGCATGCGGCTCCCTCGACGGGCGAATTCACCCCTCCACTTT.

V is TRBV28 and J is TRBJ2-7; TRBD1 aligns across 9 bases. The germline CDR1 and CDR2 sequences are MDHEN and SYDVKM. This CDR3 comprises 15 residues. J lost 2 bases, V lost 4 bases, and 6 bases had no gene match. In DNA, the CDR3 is TGTGCCAGCAGTTGGGGACAGGGCTACACCTACGAGCAGTACTTC. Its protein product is CASSWGQGYTYEQYF.

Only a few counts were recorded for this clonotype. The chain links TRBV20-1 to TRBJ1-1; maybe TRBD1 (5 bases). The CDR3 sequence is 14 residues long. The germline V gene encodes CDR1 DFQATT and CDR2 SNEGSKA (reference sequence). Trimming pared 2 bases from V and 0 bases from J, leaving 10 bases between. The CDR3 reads CSARRQRMNTEAFF. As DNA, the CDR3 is TGCAGTGCTAGAAGACAGCGCATGAACACTGAAGCTTTCTTT.

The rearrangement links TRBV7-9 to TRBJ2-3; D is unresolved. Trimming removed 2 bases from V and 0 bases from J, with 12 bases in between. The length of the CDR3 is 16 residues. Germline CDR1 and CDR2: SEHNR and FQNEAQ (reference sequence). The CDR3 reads CASSLSVSTSTDTQYF. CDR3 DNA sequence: TGTGCCAGCAGCTTAAGCGTCAGCACTAGCACAGATACGCAGTATTTT.

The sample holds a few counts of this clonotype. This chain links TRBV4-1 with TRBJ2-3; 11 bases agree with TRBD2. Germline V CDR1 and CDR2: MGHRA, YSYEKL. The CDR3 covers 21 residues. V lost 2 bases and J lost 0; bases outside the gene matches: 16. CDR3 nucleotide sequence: TGCGCCAGCAGCCAAAAACGACTAGCGGGGACCAAATCTACTAGCACAGATACGCAGTATTTT. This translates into CASSQKRLAGTKSTSTDTQYF.

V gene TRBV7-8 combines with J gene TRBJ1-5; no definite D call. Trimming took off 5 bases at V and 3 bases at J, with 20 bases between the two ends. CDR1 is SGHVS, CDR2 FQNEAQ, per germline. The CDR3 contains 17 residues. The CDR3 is CASSLLRIPTHNQPQHF. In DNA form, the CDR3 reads TGTGCCAGCAGCCTACTACGTATCCCGACACACAATCAGCCCCAGCATTTT.